The rows below give T cell receptor beta chains drawn from one sample of a study of shared clonotypes between healthy human individuals. Using immunoSEQ multiplex PCR, the repertoire was profiled, and TCRdb retains in-frame clones only, with some absent. Of some 2,400,000 clones in the sample, approximately 94% are singletons; the top ten hold around 0.13%. Sequencing was performed on naive CD4+ T cells sorted from blood. The receptors originated from a man younger than 35 in good health. The CDR3 runs from the conserved cysteine through the conserved F or W. The order of the fields is clone size, D gene, V gene, J gene, CDR3 DNA, CDR3 protein. D genes are given only for firm matches. Part of the rows lack a size; the others show once, few, many or a class for expanded clones.

>.|TRBD1|TRBV27|TRBJ1-1
TGTGCCAGCAGTTACAGGGGCTTGAACACTGAAGCTTTCTTT
CASSYRGLNTEAFF
>.|.|TRBV9|TRBJ2-5
TGTGCCAGCAGTTATAACCAAGAGACCCAGTACTTC
CASSYNQETQYF
>.|.|TRBV29-1|TRBJ1-1
TGCAGCGTTGATAACGGCCGGAACACTGAAGCTTTCTTT
CSVDNGRNTEAFF
>.|.|TRBV5-1|TRBJ2-1
TGCGCCAGCCAAGTAGCCGGGACTTCCTCCTTTTATGAGCAGTTCTTC
CASQVAGTSSFYEQFF
>.|.|TRBV5-1|TRBJ2-1
TGCGCCAGCAGTTTGGCAGGCGCCCCGCAGAATGAGCAGTTCTTC
CASSLAGAPQNEQFF
>.|TRBD1|TRBV6-6|TRBJ1-5
TGTGCCAGCAGTTACCGGGACAGTAGCAATCAGCCCCAGCATTTT
CASSYRDSSNQPQHF
>.|.|TRBV6-1|TRBJ1-1
TGTGCCAGCAGTGAAGCGCGGCTAACTGAAGCTTTCTTT
CASSEARLTEAFF
>.|.|TRBV30|TRBJ2-3
TGTGCCTGGAGTGTACAGCTTCCGCCAGATACGCAGTATTTT
CAWSVQLPPDTQYF
>.|.|TRBV5-4|TRBJ2-7
TGTGCCAGCTCTGGGTCCAGCTCCTACGAGCAGTACTTC
CASSGSSSYEQYF
>.|TRBD1|TRBV18|TRBJ1-2
TGTGCCAGCTCACCAGGGACAGGGGAGCTCTATGGCTACACCTTC
CASSPGTGELYGYTF
>.|.|TRBV30|TRBJ1-5
TGTGCCTGGAGTTTGGGGGAAGCGAGTCAGCCCCAGCATTTT
CAWSLGEASQPQHF
>.|.|TRBV11-1|TRBJ2-7
TGTGCCAGCAGCTCGACCGGACTAGGGGGATCCTACGAGCAGTACTTC
CASSSTGLGGSYEQYF
>.|TRBD1|TRBV19|TRBJ2-2
TGTGCCAGTGGAAATAGGACAGGGGACACCGGGGAGCTGTTTTTT
CASGNRTGDTGELFF
>.|.|TRBV5-4|TRBJ1-1
TGTGCCAGCAGCTCAGCCTCGAACACTGAAGCTTTCTTT
CASSSASNTEAFF
>.|.|TRBV27|TRBJ2-1
TGTGCCAGCAGTTTCGGGAATGAGCAGTTCTTC
CASSFGNEQFF
>.|.|TRBV11-2|TRBJ1-2
TGTGCCAGCAGTTACAGGGCCCGTTCGCTTAACTATGGCTACACCTTC
CASSYRARSLNYGYTF
>.|.|TRBV7-8|TRBJ1-5
TGTGCCAGCAGCCTCAAAGGGGACAGCAATCAGCCCCAGCATTTT
CASSLKGDSNQPQHF
>.|.|TRBV2|TRBJ1-4
TGTGCCAGCAGGACAGGACCTGAAAAACTGTTTTTT
CASRTGPEKLFF
>.|.|TRBV19|TRBJ1-2
TGTGCCAGTTCGGGGGGGCGAGGCTACACCTTC
CASSGGRGYTF
>.|.|TRBV11-2|TRBJ2-2
TGTGCCAGCAGCTCCACGGGCTCCGCGAACACCGGGGAGCTGTTTTTT
CASSSTGSANTGELFF
>.|.|TRBV28|TRBJ1-5
TGTGCCAGCAGTTTAGGCCAGCCCCAGCATTTT
CASSLGQPQHF
>.|.|TRBV5-1|TRBJ2-1
TGCGCCAGCAGCTTAGGACAGAGTTACAATGAGCAGTTCTTC
CASSLGQSYNEQFF
>.|TRBD1|TRBV5-1|TRBJ1-5
TGCGCCAGCAGCGATACAGGGGGGAGCAATCAGCCCCAGCATTTT
CASSDTGGSNQPQHF
>.|.|TRBV7-2|TRBJ2-1
TGTGCCAGCAGCTTAGCGTTTTCCGGATACAATGAGCAGTTCTTC
CASSLAFSGYNEQFF
>.|TRBD1|TRBV18|TRBJ2-3
TGTGCCAGCTCACCAGACAGGGGCCGCACAGATACGCAGTATTTT
CASSPDRGRTDTQYF
>.|TRBD1|TRBV2|TRBJ1-1
TGTGCCAGCAGTGGGCAGGGGGCAGGGAACACTGAAGCTTTCTTT
CASSGQGAGNTEAFF
>.|.|TRBV29-1|TRBJ1-1
TGCAGCGTCCCTAGGTACGCCGCCGGACAAGTGGAAGCTTTCTTT
CSVPRYAAGQVEAFF
>.|TRBD1|TRBV2|TRBJ1-2
TGTGCCAGCAGTGAACAGGGACAGTCTAACTATGGCTACACCTTC
CASSEQGQSNYGYTF
>.|TRBD2|TRBV5-1|TRBJ2-7
TGCGCCAGCAGCCGAAAAGGGACTAGCGGAGCTGGGGAGCAGTACTTC
CASSRKGTSGAGEQYF
>.|TRBD1|TRBV6-1|TRBJ2-3
TGTGCCAGCAGCTTCCGGGACAGGGAGGTAGATACGCAGTATTTT
CASSFRDREVDTQYF
>.|.|TRBV28|TRBJ2-7
TGTGCCAGCAGCGTGATAGACAGGATAGTCGACGAGCAGTACTTC
CASSVIDRIVDEQYF
>once|.|TRBV7-9|TRBJ1-6
TGTGCCAGCAGATTGGGACGGGATTCACCCCTCCACTTT
CASRLGRDSPLHF
>.|TRBD1|TRBV30|TRBJ1-6
TGTGCCTGGAGCTTACAGGGGGCGCCTATCACACCCCTCCACTTT
CAWSLQGAPITPLHF
>.|.|TRBV4-2|TRBJ1-2
TGTGCCAGCAGCCAAGATCAGGAACCGGAAAACTATGGCTACACCTTC
CASSQDQEPENYGYTF
>.|.|TRBV5-1|TRBJ2-3
TGCGCCAGCGAGGGGCTAGATCGTCAGTATTTT
CASEGLDRQYF
>.|.|TRBV11-2|TRBJ2-7
TGTGCCAGCAGCTCGGGACTTCGGCAGTACTTC
CASSSGLRQYF
>.|TRBD1|TRBV11-2|TRBJ1-1
TGTGCCAGCAGCGCGGACAGGGGGGGCACTGAAGCTTTCTTT
CASSADRGGTEAFF
>.|TRBD2|TRBV19|TRBJ2-2
TGTGCCAGCCTCCGGACTAGCGGGAACACCGGGGAGCTGTTTTTT
CASLRTSGNTGELFF
>.|.|TRBV14|TRBJ1-4
TGTGCCAGCACCCGGGGGCCTAATGAAAAACTGTTTTTT
CASTRGPNEKLFF
>.|TRBD2|TRBV5-6|TRBJ2-1
TGTGCCAGCAGCTTGAGGACCCAGCGGGGCACTAATGAGCAGTTCTTC
CASSLRTQRGTNEQFF
>once|TRBD1|TRBV9|TRBJ2-5
TGTGCCAGCAGCGAAGGGGACAGCCTCGGCGAGACCCAGTACTTC
CASSEGDSLGETQYF
>.|.|TRBV21-1|TRBJ1-4
TGTGCCAGCAGCATTGGGACAGATCCTCCGACCTTTAATGAAAAACTGTTTTTT
CASSIGTDPPTFNEKLFF
>.|.|TRBV27|TRBJ2-5
TGTGCCAGCGGCTCTCACAGGGATCAAAGCCCGAATTACCTAGAGACCCAGTACTTC
CASGSHRDQSPNYLETQYF
>.|.|TRBV7-8|TRBJ1-2
TGTGCCAGCAGCATTTACTCAGGACTTAAGGGCTACACCTTC
CASSIYSGLKGYTF
>.|TRBD2|TRBV7-7|TRBJ2-3
TGTGCTAGCAGCCCCGGACTAGGCGCCACAGATACGCAGTATTTT
CASSPGLGATDTQYF
>.|.|TRBV5-1|TRBJ2-2
TGCGCCAGCAATATAGAGTTCGGGGAGCTGTTTTTT
CASNIEFGELFF